What follows are 16 T cell receptor beta chains derived from one specimen sequenced in a study of T cells in Graves' hyperthyroidism and ophthalmopathy (dated by TCRdb to about 2019). Library creation used multiplex PCR. The listed sequencing device is Illumina HiSeq 2000. TCR beta CDR3 regions were amplified from RNA transcripts. A first-round RT-PCR of the TCR CDR3 used the HTBI primer set with the Qiagen OneStep RT-PCR kit. TCRdb reprocessed the public reads (quality trimming at Q25 with fastp, clone calling with MiXCR) and kept in-frame beta chains. Identical CDR3 protein sequences are pooled into one entry, listed with their most common genes and DNA. The sample data list roughly 350,000 distinct CDR3 sequences, and approximately 15% of these were observed just once. Less than 20% of the sample is taken by the ten largest. The sequenced sample consisted of blood. All receptors come from a woman aged 30 to 39 with Graves' ophthalmopathy.

This clonotype was detected ten times or more. The chain recombines TRBV3-1 with TRBJ1-6; 8 nucleotides line up with TRBD1. V gave up 1 base and J gave up 6 bases; unmatched junction bases: 2. Germline values: CDR1 LGHDT, CDR2 YNNKEL (reference sequence). This CDR3 spans 15 amino acids. In DNA, the CDR3 is TGTGCCAGCAGCCAAGTCGGACAGGGTAATTCACCCCTCCACTTT. Translating gives CASSQVGQGNSPLHF.

As regards this clonotype: A read error is possible here, since a much larger clone lies one base away. J is TRBJ2-1 and V is TRBV29-1, with 14 bases lining up with TRBD2. Germline V gene sequence: CDR1 SQVTM, CDR2 ANQGSEA. This CDR3 is built from 16 residues. The CDR3 is CSIEDWTSGGIDEQFF. The CDR3 DNA reads as TGCAGCATTGAAGATTGGACTAGCGGGGGGATCGATGAGCAGTTCTTC.

This clonotype was observed at least ten times. The V call is TRBV18, the J call TRBJ1-1; 7 bases align to TRBD1. Trimming removed 1 base from V and 8 bases from J; junction bases left unmatched: 10. The CDR3 is 15 residues long. Germline V lookup: CDR1 KGHSH, CDR2 LQKENI. In nucleotides, the CDR3 is TGTGCCAGCTCACCACAAGCACGGACAGGCGGCGAAGCTTTCTTT. It yields the protein CASSPQARTGGEAFF.

The chain has TRBV7-8 and TRBJ2-1; the match to TRBD2 covers 14 bases. The CDR3 has 18 residues. J gave up 10 bases and V 5 bases, and 16 bases lay outside the gene matches. The germline gives CDR1 SGHVS, CDR2 FQNEAQ. The CDR3 here is CASSPGLAGVVTGPEQFF. The CDR3 nucleotides read TGTGCCAGCAGCCCGGGACTAGCGGGAGTCGTCACAGGGCCAGAGCAGTTCTTC. The complete variable domain, with remaining parts taken from reference TRBV7-8 and TRBJ2-1, reads GAGVSQSPRYKVAKRGQDVALRCDPISGHVSLFWYQQALGQGPEFLTYFQNEAQLDKSGLPSDRFFAERPEGSVSTLKIQRTQQEDSAVYLCASSPGLAGVVTGPEQFFGPGTRLTVL.

The table lists this clonotype with many counts. V is TRBV6-1 and J is TRBJ1-5, with D possibly being TRBD1 (6 bases). The V and J ends lost 5 bases and 4 bases respectively, with 9 bases between them. Looked up from germline, CDR1 is MNHNS and CDR2 is SASEGT. The CDR3 is made up of 13 amino acids. The CDR3 sequence is CASSQQGNQPQHF. The CDR3 DNA reads TGTGCCAGCAGTCAACAGGGTAATCAGCCCCAGCATTTT.

This clonotype was found a few times. The rearrangement joins TRBV18 to TRBJ2-5; 9 bases agree with TRBD2. The germline V gene has CDR1 KGHSH and CDR2 LQKENI. The CDR3 is 16 amino acids. Trimming took 2 bases from V and 1 from J; bases not matched to a gene: 5. CDR3 in amino acids: CASSPLAGAAQETQYF. CDR3 sequence (DNA): TGTGCCAGCTCACCATTAGCGGGGGCTGCCCAAGAGACCCAGTACTTC.

The chain couples TRBV24-1 to TRBJ2-5; the match to TRBD2 covers 11 bases. CDR1 is KGHDR and CDR2 is SFDVKD in the germline V gene. The CDR3 consists of 17 residues. After removal of 4 bases from V and 5 bases from J, the junction contained 11 bases not matched to a gene. DNA for the CDR3: TGTGCCACCAGTGACCCGGCTAGCGGGGGGCCGGGGGAGACCCAGTACTTC. Amino acids: CATSDPASGGPGETQYF.

Of note for this clonotype: Sequence at one end of the junction differs from germline and may be a read error. The chain recombines TRBV10-3 with TRBJ2-1; D gene ambiguous. This CDR3 has 14 amino acids. Germline V gene lookup returns CDR1 ENHRY and CDR2 SYGVKD. The CDR3 sequence: CAIGEAVGINEQFF. The CDR3 bases are TGTGCCATCGGTGAGGCGGTCGGTATCAATGAGCAGTTCTTC.

This clonotype was counted between two and nine times. The CDR3 nucleotides read TGTGCCAGCAGCGTAGCTACGTCGGCAGGGGGTAACAATCAGCCCCAGCATTTT. Protein sequence: CASSVATSAGGNNQPQHF. The V call is TRBV9, the J call TRBJ1-5; 7 bases line up with TRBD1. V lost 0 bases, J lost 3 bases, and 12 bases stayed unmatched. Germline-derived CDR1 and CDR2 are SGDLS and YYNGEE. The CDR3 runs to 18 residues.

This clonotype appeared many times. This sequence joins TRBV6-1 and TRBJ1-1, with 9 bases lining up with TRBD1. J gave up 6 bases and V 6 bases, and 11 bases lay outside the gene matches. The germline CDR1 and CDR2 sequences are MNHNS and SASEGT. The CDR3 runs 15 residues. The CDR3 spells CASREDRGLRAEAFF. DNA for the CDR3: TGTGCCAGCAGAGAGGACAGGGGCCTCCGGGCTGAAGCTTTCTTT.

In its sample, this clonotype was seen a few times. This chain uses TRBV20-1 with TRBJ2-2, with 11 bases matching TRBD2. V lost 5 bases to trimming and J lost 4 bases; unmatched junction nucleotides: 6. CDR1 and CDR2 (germline): DFQATT, SNEGSKA (reference sequence). The CDR3 totals 15 residues. In nucleotides, the CDR3 is TGCAGTGCTCGATCCACTAGCGGGGGCACCGGGGAGCTGTTTTTT. Its translation is CSARSTSGGTGELFF.

The sample holds many counts of this clonotype. CDR3 region: CASSSTNGNHNEQFF. CDR3 bases: TGTGCCAGCAGCTCAACCAACGGGAACCACAATGAGCAGTTCTTC. The genes are TRBV7-3 and TRBJ2-1; tentative D call: TRBD2 (5 bases). The germline V gene has CDR1 SGHTA and CDR2 FQGTGA. This CDR3 has 15 amino acids. Between the trimmed V and J ends, which lost 4 bases and 5 bases, there was a span of 15 bases.

The table lists this clonotype with many counts. This rearrangement joins TRBV3-1 to TRBJ2-4; weak D call: TRBD2 (5 bases). Germline V gene data show CDR1 as LGHDT and CDR2 as YNNKEL (reference sequence). Trimming took off 1 base at V and 1 base at J, with 8 bases between the two ends. This CDR3 contains 15 residues. The chain's CDR3 is CASSQVRTAKNIQYF. In DNA form, the CDR3 reads TGTGCCAGCAGCCAAGTCCGGACTGCCAAAAACATTCAGTACTTC.

V gene TRBV5-8 combines with J gene TRBJ2-1; TRBD2 aligns across 14 bases. The V segment lost 1 base and the J segment 0 bases; nucleotides outside the gene matches: 6. CDR1 is SGHTS and CDR2 is YDEGEE in the germline V gene. The CDR3 covers 19 residues. The CDR3 bases are TGTGCCAGCAGCTTGCGAGGACTAGCGGGGGGTTTCTCCTACAATGAGCAGTTCTTC. As protein: CASSLRGLAGGFSYNEQFF.

This clonotype was recorded many times. The V and J genes are TRBV28 and TRBJ2-3; tentative D call: TRBD2 (6 bases). CDR1 and CDR2 (germline): MDHEN, SYDVKM. The CDR3 runs 14 residues. Trimming took off 7 bases at V and 2 bases at J, with 13 bases between the two ends. The CDR3 sequence: CASTSRGITDTQYF. As DNA, the CDR3 is TGTGCCAGCACCAGTCGGGGGATCACAGATACGCAGTATTTT. The whole variable domain, filled in from reference TRBV28 and TRBJ2-3, reads DVKVTQSSRYLVKRTGEKVFLECVQDMDHENMFWYRQDPGLGLRLIYFSYDVKMKEKGDIPEGYSVSREKKERFSLILESASTNQTSMYLCASTSRGITDTQYFGPGTRLTVL.

There are many counts of this clonotype. V is TRBV6-2 or TRBV6-3 and J is TRBJ2-7; possibly TRBD2 for D (6 bases). The V and J ends lost 5 bases and 5 bases respectively, with 13 bases between them. Germline values: CDR1 MNHEY, CDR2 SVGEGT. The CDR3 extends over 13 amino acids. This CDR3 reads CASSTPGLHEQYF. Written as DNA, the CDR3 is TGTGCCAGCAGTACCCCGGGACTCCACGAGCAGTACTTC.